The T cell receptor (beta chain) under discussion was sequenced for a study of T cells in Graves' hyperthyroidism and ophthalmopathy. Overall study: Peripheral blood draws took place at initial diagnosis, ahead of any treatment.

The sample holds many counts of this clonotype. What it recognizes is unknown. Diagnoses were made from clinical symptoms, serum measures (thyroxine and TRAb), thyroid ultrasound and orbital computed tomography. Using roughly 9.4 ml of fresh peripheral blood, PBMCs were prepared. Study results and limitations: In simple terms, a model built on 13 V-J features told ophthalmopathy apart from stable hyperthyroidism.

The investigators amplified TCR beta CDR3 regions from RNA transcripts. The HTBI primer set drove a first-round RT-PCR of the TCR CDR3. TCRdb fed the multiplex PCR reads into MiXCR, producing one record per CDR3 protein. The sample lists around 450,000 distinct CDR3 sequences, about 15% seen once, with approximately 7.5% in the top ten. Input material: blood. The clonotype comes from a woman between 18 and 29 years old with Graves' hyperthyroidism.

CDR3 region: CASSLSTRDRGRNEQFF. CDR3 sequence (DNA): TGCGCCAGCAGCCTCTCGACTCGGGACAGGGGGCGCAATGAGCAGTTCTTC. The rearrangement links TRBV4-1 to TRBJ2-1; TRBD1 aligns across 12 bases. V gave up 4 bases and J gave up 6 bases; unmatched junction bases: 10. CDR3 size: 17 residues. Germline V gene sequence: CDR1 MGHRA, CDR2 YSYEKL.